The 24 T cell receptor beta chains given below trace back to one sample, sequenced in a study of cytomegalovirus exposure and HLA in healthy donors. PCR employed 60 Vbeta and 13 Jbeta primers. Profiling relied on immunoSEQ multiplex PCR, and the TCRdb table lists in-frame clones only, not all of them. The sample spans approximately 54,000 clones; the ten largest clones claim 6% to 7%. Material: PBMCs. These receptors were taken from a woman aged 40 to 50 in good health and CMV-seronegative.

The chain joins TRBV5-1 to TRBJ2-3, with 7 positions matching TRBD1. The germline V gene has CDR1 SGHRS and CDR2 YFSETQ. The length of the CDR3 is 16 residues. The V and J ends lost 3 bases and 2 bases, in that order; junction bases with no gene match: 9. The CDR3 sequence: CASSYDGDSTTDTQYF. CDR3 DNA: TGCGCCAGCAGCTACGACGGGGACAGCACCACAGATACGCAGTATTTT.

The rearrangement uses TRBV6-5 and TRBJ1-1; weak D call: TRBD1 (5 bases). V shed 2 bases and J shed 5 bases, with 15 bases lying between them. This CDR3 region has 15 residues. Per the germline V gene, CDR1 is MNHEY and CDR2 is SVGAGI. CDR3 amino acids: CASSYNRPSRTEAFF. The CDR3, as DNA: TGTGCCAGCAGTTACAACAGGCCCTCCCGAACTGAAGCTTTCTTT.

The rearrangement joins TRBV2 to TRBJ2-6; TRBD1 agrees at 7 bases. V was clipped by 6 bases and J by 4 bases; unmatched bases: 12. The CDR3 covers 17 residues. Germline lookup yields CDR1 SNHLY and CDR2 FYNNEI. The CDR3 protein is CASRILGGAGGANVLTF. The CDR3 DNA follows: TGTGCCAGCAGGATCTTAGGGGGCGCAGGCGGGGCCAACGTCCTGACTTTC. The variable domain in full, completed from reference TRBV2 and TRBJ2-6, reads EPEVTQTPSHQVTQMGQEVILRCVPISNHLYFYWYRQILGQKVEFLVSFYNNEISEKSEIFDDQFSVERPDGSNFTLKIRSTKLEDSAMYFCASRILGGAGGANVLTFGAGSRLTVL.

The chain uses TRBV28 and TRBJ2-5; 16 nucleotides line up with TRBD2. The germline V gene has CDR1 MDHEN and CDR2 SYDVKM. This CDR3 contains 17 residues. V dropped 3 bases and J dropped 2; count of bases not matched to a gene: 3. The CDR3 sequence: CASSLGLAGGRQETQYF. CDR3 bases: TGTGCCAGCAGTTTGGGACTAGCGGGGGGGCGACAAGAGACCCAGTACTTC. Complete variable domain (other parts from reference TRBV28 and TRBJ2-5): DVKVTQSSRYLVKRTGEKVFLECVQDMDHENMFWYRQDPGLGLRLIYFSYDVKMKEKGDIPEGYSVSREKKERFSLILESASTNQTSMYLCASSLGLAGGRQETQYFGPGTRLLVL.

This chain links TRBV6-5 with TRBJ1-1; 7 nucleotides agree with TRBD1. Looked up from germline, CDR1 is MNHEY and CDR2 is SVGAGI. CDR3 length: 15 amino acids. Trimming took 5 bases from V and 0 from J; bases not matched to a gene: 6. The CDR3 bases are TGTGCCAGCAGTAGGATCGGACAGGTGAACACTGAAGCTTTCTTT. Translating gives CASSRIGQVNTEAFF.

This sequence joins TRBV5-1 and TRBJ1-2; TRBD1 might be the D (6 bases). The CDR3 totals 14 residues. The germline gives CDR1 SGHRS, CDR2 YFSETQ. Between the trimmed V and J ends, which lost 0 bases and 6 bases, there was a span of 12 bases. CDR3 sequence reads: CASSLDRVQDGYTF. Here the CDR3 DNA reads TGCGCCAGCAGCTTGGACAGGGTCCAGGATGGCTACACCTTC.

The chain has TRBV5-1 and TRBJ2-1, with TRBD2 identical over 10 bases. This CDR3 spans 19 amino acids. V trimming: 4 bases; J trimming: 1 base; junction bases outside the gene matches: 14. Germline V gene sequence: CDR1 SGHRS, CDR2 YFSETQ. For the CDR3, the DNA is TGCGCCAGCAGCACCCTTGGGTTACTAGCGGGATTATCCTACAATGAGCAGTTCTTC. Translation gives CASSTLGLLAGLSYNEQFF.

J is TRBJ2-3 and V is TRBV7-3; D possibly corresponds to TRBD2 (6 bases). The germline CDR1 and CDR2 sequences are SGHTA and FQGTGA. The length of the CDR3 is 13 residues. V was shortened by 4 bases and J by 3 bases, with 8 bases between the two germline ends. CDR3 DNA sequence: TGTGCCAGCAGCTGGCGGGGTACAGATACGCAGTATTTT. Translating it yields CASSWRGTDTQYF.

This sequence joins TRBV18 and TRBJ2-3; 8 bases align to TRBD2. V lost 6 bases to trimming and J lost 4 bases; unmatched junction nucleotides: 9. Per germline, CDR1 KGHSH and CDR2 LQKENI. The CDR3 sequence is 15 residues long. CDR3 in amino acids: CASSLSGKGADTQYF. DNA of the CDR3: TGTGCCAGCTCGCTTAGCGGGAAAGGGGCAGATACGCAGTATTTT.

This chain joins TRBV7-7 and TRBJ2-7; TRBD1 is a possible D gene (6 bases). The CDR3 sequence is 13 residues long. The V and J ends lost 2 bases and 2 bases respectively, with 7 bases between them. The germline CDR1 and CDR2 sequences are SSHAT and FNYEAQ (reference sequence). Written as DNA, the CDR3 is TGTGCCAGCAGCTTACGGGACACCTACGAGCAGTACTTC. As protein: CASSLRDTYEQYF.

The chain carries TRBV28 and TRBJ1-4; possibly TRBD1 for D (5 bases). V lost 4 bases, J lost 0 bases, and 18 bases lay in between. From germline, CDR1 is MDHEN and CDR2 SYDVKM. CDR3 length: 18 amino acids. The CDR3 sequence: CASSSDRQTDATNEKLFF. Written as DNA, the CDR3 is TGTGCCAGCAGTTCAGATAGACAGACAGATGCAACTAATGAAAAACTGTTTTTT.

The CDR3 bases are TGTGCCAGCTCACCTCTACAGGCGAACACCGGGGAGCTGTTTTTT. This gives the protein CASSPLQANTGELFF. The chain links TRBV18 to TRBJ2-2; the D gene is possibly TRBD1 (5 bases). CDR1 is KGHSH, CDR2 LQKENI, per germline. The CDR3 extends over 15 amino acids. V lost 3 bases, J lost 0 bases, and 8 bases lay in between.

This chain joins TRBV19 and TRBJ1-4, with D maybe TRBD1 (5 bases). V lost 1 base and J 7 bases, leaving 19 bases between the germline ends. The germline V gene has CDR1 LNHDA and CDR2 SQIVND (reference sequence). The CDR3 covers 17 residues. CDR3 DNA sequence: TGTGCCAGTAGTATAGGAGGTATAAGGGGCGGTGGTGAAAAACTGTTTTTT. Translation gives CASSIGGIRGGGEKLFF.

The chain recombines TRBV19 with TRBJ1-5; D is ambiguous. Germline lookup yields CDR1 LNHDA and CDR2 SQIVND (reference sequence). This CDR3 region has 14 residues. V lost 4 bases to trimming and J lost 5 bases, with 12 bases between them. CDR3 sequence reads: CASSKSRRDQPQHF. CDR3 DNA: TGTGCCAGTAGTAAATCCCGCCGGGATCAGCCCCAGCATTTT.

The CDR3: CASNSGSTDTQYF. In DNA form, the CDR3 reads TGCGCCAGCAATAGCGGGAGCACAGATACGCAGTATTTT. The gene calls are TRBV5-1 and TRBJ2-3, with 7 bases fitting TRBD2. The germline CDR1 and CDR2 sequences are SGHRS and YFSETQ. J gave up 0 bases and V 6 bases, and 1 base lay outside the gene matches. CDR3 length: 13 residues.

The chain uses TRBV5-1 and TRBJ1-2; unclear D gene. The CDR3 runs to 14 residues. Germline CDR1 is SGHRS and CDR2 is YFSETQ. V dropped 5 bases and J dropped 4 bases, with 15 bases sitting between them. The CDR3 DNA reads as TGCGCCAGCAGGAGAGACACGGGAGGCTATGGCTACACCTTC. It specifies CASRRDTGGYGYTF.

The chain links TRBV19 to TRBJ2-1; D is perhaps TRBD1 (6 bases). V was trimmed by 4 bases and J by 5 bases, leaving 9 bases between them. The CDR3 extends over 13 amino acids. Per germline, CDR1 LNHDA and CDR2 SQIVND (reference sequence). The CDR3 sequence: CASSKGQNNEQFF. The CDR3, as DNA: TGTGCCAGTAGTAAAGGACAGAACAATGAGCAGTTCTTC.

CDR3 nucleotide sequence: TGTGCCAGCAGTGACAACAGGGGCGAGCTTAACTATGGCTACACCTTC. The encoded protein is CASSDNRGELNYGYTF. The chain recombines TRBV27 with TRBJ1-2; 7 nucleotides agree with TRBD1. Germline assignment: CDR1 MNHEY and CDR2 SMNVEV (reference sequence). The V segment lost 5 bases and the J segment 1 base; nucleotides outside the gene matches: 10. This CDR3 contains 16 residues.

The gene calls are TRBV5-1 and TRBJ2-7; TRBD1 agrees at 8 bases. The CDR3 is 15 amino acids. V shed 4 bases, J shed 3 bases, and the junction held 9 bases outside the gene matches. Looked up from germline, CDR1 is SGHRS and CDR2 is YFSETQ. The CDR3 nucleotides are TGCGCCAGCAGCCTTGGGACAGGTGGGGTCTACGAGCAGTACTTC. Its translation is CASSLGTGGVYEQYF.

The chain couples TRBV25-1 to TRBJ1-2, with 8 bases aligning to TRBD1. V lost 7 bases to trimming and J lost 7 bases; unmatched junction nucleotides: 17. Germline assignment: CDR1 MGHDK and CDR2 SYGVNS. The CDR3 extends over 16 amino acids. CDR3 in amino acids: CASTSSGAGGESGYTF. The CDR3 DNA is TGTGCCAGCACCTCCTCGGGGGCAGGGGGCGAATCTGGCTACACCTTC.

The rearrangement links TRBV7-6 to TRBJ1-5; D unclear. This CDR3 comprises 14 residues. The germline gives CDR1 SGHVS, CDR2 FNYEAQ. V lost 6 bases to trimming and J lost 6 bases, with 15 bases between them. The CDR3 DNA reads as TGTGCCAGCAGTATAGACACGACCGGTCAGCCCCAGCATTTT. This encodes CASSIDTTGQPQHF.

Here the CDR3 reads CASREGAYEQYF. CDR3 DNA: TGTGCCAGCCGGGAGGGGGCCTACGAGCAGTACTTC. V and J are TRBV28 and TRBJ2-7, with TRBD2 matching over 8 bases. Trimming at V came to 8 bases and at J to 2 bases, leaving 2 bases not matched to a gene. Germline CDR1 MDHEN, CDR2 SYDVKM. The CDR3 contains 12 residues.

The gene calls are TRBV15 and TRBJ1-3; the D is unclear. The germline gives CDR1 LNHNV, CDR2 YYDKDF (reference sequence). The germline V and J ends were trimmed by 9 bases and 4 bases, with 13 bases remaining between them. The CDR3 is 13 residues long. The CDR3 nucleotides are TGTGCCACTAGCGCGGGAGGCGGAAACACCATATATTTT. Translated, it gives CATSAGGGNTIYF.

The chain has TRBV4-3 and TRBJ1-4; D call uncertain. The CDR3 is made up of 15 amino acids. V lost 4 bases and J lost 2, with 11 bases in between. Germline CDR1 LGHNA, CDR2 YSLEER. The CDR3 coding sequence is TGCGCCAGCAGCCGGGAGACGGCGACTAATGAAAAACTGTTTTTT. Amino acids: CASSRETATNEKLFF.